The rows below give T cell receptor beta chains drawn from one sample of a study of cytomegalovirus exposure and HLA in healthy donors. Produced via immunoSEQ multiplex PCR; TCRdb's table is partial and in-frame only. The repertoire holds approximately 110,000 clones, with almost 75% as singletons. The specimen sequenced was PBMCs. The receptors derive from a man between 40 and 49 years old in good health and CMV-seronegative. The CDR3 runs from the conserved cysteine through the conserved F or W. The D gene is left open where the match is weak. Expanded clones get a size class; other rows say once, few or many, or leave the size out.

J gene: TRBJ1-5
V gene: TRBV6-5
D gene: NA
clone size: NA
CDR3 DNA: TGTGCCAGCAGTTACTCGAACAGAAATCAGCCCCAGCATTTT
CDR3 protein: CASSYSNRNQPQHF

J gene: TRBJ2-7
V gene: TRBV15
D gene: NA
clone size: NA
CDR3 DNA: TGTGCCACCAGCAGAGCTTTCTCCTACGAGCAGTACTTC
CDR3 protein: CATSRAFSYEQYF

J gene: TRBJ1-2
V gene: TRBV27
D gene: NA
clone size: NA
CDR3 DNA: TGTGCCAGCAGTCCGGGTCGTTACTATGGCTACACCTTC
CDR3 protein: CASSPGRYYGYTF

J gene: TRBJ1-1
V gene: TRBV9
D gene: NA
clone size: NA
CDR3 DNA: TGTGCCAGCAGCGTGTCGGCAGGGCCGAACACTGAAGCTTTCTTT
CDR3 protein: CASSVSAGPNTEAFF

J gene: TRBJ1-1
V gene: TRBV29-1
D gene: TRBD1
clone size: NA
CDR3 DNA: TGCAGCCCCGACAGGGGAGGGATGAACACTGAAGCTTTCTTT
CDR3 protein: CSPDRGGMNTEAFF

J gene: TRBJ1-5
V gene: TRBV6-6
D gene: TRBD1
clone size: NA
CDR3 DNA: TGTGCCAGCTCTACTCGAGGACAGGGAGACAATCAGCCCCAGCATTTT
CDR3 protein: CASSTRGQGDNQPQHF

J gene: TRBJ1-2
V gene: TRBV4-3
D gene: NA
clone size: NA
CDR3 DNA: TGCGCCAGCAGCCAAGGAACGGACTACTATGGCTACCCCTTC
CDR3 protein: CASSQGTDYYGYPF

J gene: TRBJ1-2
V gene: TRBV28
D gene: NA
clone size: NA
CDR3 DNA: TGTGCCAGCAGAGACTATAATGGCTACACCTTC
CDR3 protein: CASRDYNGYTF

J gene: TRBJ1-6
V gene: TRBV5-4
D gene: TRBD1
clone size: once
CDR3 DNA: TGTGCCAGCAGCCGTACGACAGGGGATAATTCACCCCTCCACTTT
CDR3 protein: CASSRTTGDNSPLHF

J gene: TRBJ2-7
V gene: TRBV5-1
D gene: TRBD2
clone size: few
CDR3 DNA: TGCGCCAGCAGCTTGGAGGCTTCCGGGGGGAAGCAGTACTTC
CDR3 protein: CASSLEASGGKQYF

J gene: TRBJ2-7
V gene: TRBV7-2
D gene: NA
clone size: once
CDR3 DNA: TGTGCCAGCAGCTTAGGGACAGACTCCTACGAGCAGTACTTC
CDR3 protein: CASSLGTDSYEQYF